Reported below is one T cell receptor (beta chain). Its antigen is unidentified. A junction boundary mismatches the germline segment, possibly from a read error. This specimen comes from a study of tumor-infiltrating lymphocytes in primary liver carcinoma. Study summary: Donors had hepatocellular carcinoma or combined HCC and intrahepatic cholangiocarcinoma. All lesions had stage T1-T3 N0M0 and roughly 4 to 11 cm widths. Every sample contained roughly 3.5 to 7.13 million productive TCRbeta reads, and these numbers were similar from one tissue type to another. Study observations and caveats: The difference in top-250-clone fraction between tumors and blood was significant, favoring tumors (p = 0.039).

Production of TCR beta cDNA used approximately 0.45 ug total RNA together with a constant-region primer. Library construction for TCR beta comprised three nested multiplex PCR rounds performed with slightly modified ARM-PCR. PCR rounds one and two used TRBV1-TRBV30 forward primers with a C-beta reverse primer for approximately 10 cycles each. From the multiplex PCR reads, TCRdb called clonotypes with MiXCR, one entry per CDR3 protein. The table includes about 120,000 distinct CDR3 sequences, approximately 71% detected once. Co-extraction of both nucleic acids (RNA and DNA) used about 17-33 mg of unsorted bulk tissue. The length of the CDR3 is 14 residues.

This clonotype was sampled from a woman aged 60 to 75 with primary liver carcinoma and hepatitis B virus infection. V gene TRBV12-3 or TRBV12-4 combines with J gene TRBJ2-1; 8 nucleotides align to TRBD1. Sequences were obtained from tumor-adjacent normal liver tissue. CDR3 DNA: TGTGCCAGCAGTATCGCAGGGGGCGCGAATGAGCACTTCTTC. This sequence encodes CASSIAGGANEHFF.